What follows describes a single TCR beta chain. The donors had carbamazepine-induced Stevens-Johnson syndrome or toxic epidermal necrolysis. This sample was included in a study of T cells in severe cutaneous drug reactions. On the study more broadly: Enrollment required a probable or definite RegiSCAR diagnosis of SJS/TEN or DRESS. The culprit drug was assigned by the Naranjo and ALDEN algorithms.

Libraries were made by iRepertoire multiplex PCR with TCR subtype-specific primers for bulk and single-cell sequencing. Roughly 90-550 ng of RNA per sample was bulk library input. From its re-call of the multiplex PCR reads, TCRdb lists each CDR3 protein once, without DNA. Its clone listing holds 20,000 to 25,000 distinct CDR3 sequences. Per germline, CDR1 GTSNPN and CDR2 SVGIG (reference sequence). The CDR3 has 17 amino acids. The clonotype originates from a human donor with toxic epidermal necrolysis, a severe cutaneous drug reaction. The sample taken for sequencing was PBMCs. The J gene is TRBJ1-5, the V gene TRBV30; no DNA is available, so the TRBD1 call from TCRdb remains unchecked. The CDR3 loop is CAWRGGGGQARNQPQHF.